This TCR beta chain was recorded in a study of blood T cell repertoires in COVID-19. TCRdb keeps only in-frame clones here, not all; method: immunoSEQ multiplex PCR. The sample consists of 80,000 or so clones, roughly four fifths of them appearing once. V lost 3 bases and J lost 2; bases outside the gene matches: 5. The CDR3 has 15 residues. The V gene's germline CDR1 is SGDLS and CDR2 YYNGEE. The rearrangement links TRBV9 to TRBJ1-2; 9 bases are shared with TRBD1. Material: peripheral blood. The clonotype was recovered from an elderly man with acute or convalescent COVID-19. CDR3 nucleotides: TGTGCCAGCAGCGCCGGGACAGGGACCAACTATGGCTACACCTTC. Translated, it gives CASSAGTGTNYGYTF.